This T cell receptor (beta chain) was recovered during a study of blood T cell repertoires in COVID-19. Study details: Nucleic acid was either cDNA or gDNA, and it came from T cells, B-cell-depleted T cells, or PBMCs.

Seattle cases were enrolled at active infection and followed longitudinally. The method was immunoSEQ multiplex PCR; TCRdb's version includes in-frame clones alone and lacks a portion of them. The sample lists about 340,000 clones; more than 75% were seen once. This clone has only a few counts. The V and J ends lost 10 bases and 0 bases, in that order; junction bases with no gene match: 8. There are 14 residues in the CDR3. CDR1 and CDR2 (germline): KGHSH, LQKENI. This rearrangement joins TRBV18 to TRBJ2-7; TRBD2 matches at 8 bases. The receptor comes from a woman aged 45-60 years with COVID-19, enrolled during active disease. The sequencing input was peripheral blood. The CDR3 spells CATRDGRDSYEQYF. CDR3 nucleotide sequence: TGTGCCACACGAGACGGGAGGGACTCCTACGAGCAGTACTTC.